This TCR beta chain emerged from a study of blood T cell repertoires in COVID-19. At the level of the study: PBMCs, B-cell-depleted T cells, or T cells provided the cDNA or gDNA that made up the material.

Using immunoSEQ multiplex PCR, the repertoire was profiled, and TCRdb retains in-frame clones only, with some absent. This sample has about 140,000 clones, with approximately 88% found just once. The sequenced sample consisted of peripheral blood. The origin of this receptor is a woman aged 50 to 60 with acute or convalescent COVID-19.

CDR3 amino acids: CASSLQLAGNEQFF. The DNA for the CDR3 is TGTGCCAGCAGCTTACAACTTGCGGGGAATGAGCAGTTCTTC. V usage is TRBV7-2 and J usage is TRBJ2-1; a possible D gene is TRBD2 (6 bases). CDR1 and CDR2 (germline): SGHTA, FQGNSA. Trimming took 2 bases from V and 7 from J, leaving 12 bases between them. The CDR3 loop spans 14 amino acids.